These 32 T cell receptor beta chains came from one sample sequenced in a study of identical twins. TCRdb re-called the 5' RACE reads with MiXCR, one entry per CDR3 protein. The table records hundreds of thousands of distinct CDR3 sequences, 8.5% to 9.5% of them present only once. The same sample was also studied in work on yellow fever vaccine responses in identical twins.

Material for sequencing was PBMCs. Every receptor here comes from a woman younger than 30 in good health.

In this sample, this clonotype turned up many times. The chain employs TRBV6-5 and TRBJ1-1; 7 positions agree with TRBD1. The CDR3 has 16 amino acids. The V and J ends lost 4 bases and 0 bases, in that order; junction bases with no gene match: 8. The germline V gene has CDR1 MNHEY and CDR2 SVGAGI. Here the CDR3 reads CASSSPGQPMNTEAFF. As DNA, the CDR3 is TGTGCCAGCAGTTCCCCGGGACAGCCTATGAACACTGAAGCTTTCTTT.

The sample holds many counts of this clonotype. CDR3 sequence reads: CAISRLGYEQYF. The CDR3 DNA reads as TGTGCCATCTCCAGGCTAGGCTACGAGCAGTACTTC. This sequence joins TRBV2 and TRBJ2-7; no definite D call. This CDR3 is 12 amino acids long. V was clipped by 10 bases and J by 3 bases, with 13 bases between them. The V gene's germline CDR1 is SNHLY and CDR2 FYNNEI. The full variable domain, with the rest looked up from reference TRBV2 and TRBJ2-7, is EPEVTQTPSHQVTQMGQEVILRCVPISNHLYFYWYRQILGQKVEFLVSFYNNEISEKSEIFDDQFSVERPDGSNFTLKIRSTKLEDSAMYFCAISRLGYEQYFGPGTRLTVT.

There are a few counts of this clonotype. This chain links TRBV6-1 with TRBJ2-6, with D uncertain. V was clipped by 6 bases and J by 0 bases, with 9 bases between them. The CDR3 loop spans 15 amino acids. Germline V gives CDR1 MNHNS, CDR2 SASEGT. The CDR3 protein is CASSTPLSGANVLTF. The CDR3 nucleotides are TGTGCCAGCAGCACTCCACTCTCTGGGGCCAACGTCCTGACTTTC.

The chain links TRBV9 to TRBJ2-1; 9 nucleotides match TRBD2. This CDR3 comprises 15 residues. The V segment lost 0 bases and the J segment 5 bases; nucleotides outside the gene matches: 3. CDR1 and CDR2 from the germline V gene are SGDLS and YYNGEE. CDR3 coding DNA: TGTGCCAGCAGCGTAGGTAGCGGGAGCCACAATGAGCAGTTCTTC. This encodes CASSVGSGSHNEQFF.

The chain joins TRBV10-3 to TRBJ1-5, with D maybe TRBD1 (5 bases). The CDR3 is made up of 13 amino acids. V lost 3 bases and J 3 bases, leaving 6 bases between the germline ends. CDR1 is ENHRY, CDR2 SYGVKD, per germline. Written as DNA, the CDR3 is TGTGCCATCAGTGACAGGGCCAATCAGCCCCAGCATTTT. Protein product: CAISDRANQPQHF.

Ten or more counts support this clonotype. V gene TRBV29-1 combines with J gene TRBJ2-1; 8 bases are a match to TRBD1. J lost 7 bases, V lost 4 bases, and 3 bases had no gene match. The CDR3 length is 12 residues. The germline CDR1 and CDR2 sequences are SQVTM and ANQGSEA. CDR3 region: CSVGDRLNEQFF. The CDR3 bases are TGCAGCGTTGGGGACAGGCTTAATGAGCAGTTCTTC.

This rearrangement joins TRBV20-1 to TRBJ2-7, with D hard to call. V dropped 3 bases and J dropped 0 bases, with 9 bases sitting between them. This CDR3 spans 13 amino acids. Germline values: CDR1 DFQATT, CDR2 SNEGSKA (reference sequence). The CDR3, as DNA: TGCAGTGCTAGGGCGGTCAGCTCCTACGAGCAGTACTTC. This sequence encodes CSARAVSSYEQYF.

The chain carries TRBV6-2 or TRBV6-3 and TRBJ2-7; tentatively, D is TRBD2 (6 bases). Germline CDR1 reads MNHEY; CDR2 reads SVGEGT. V was trimmed by 5 bases and J by 5 bases, leaving 16 bases between them. The CDR3 runs 14 residues. CDR3 DNA sequence: TGTGCCAGCAGTAGGGGCGGGAAGAAGAACGAGCAGTACTTC. This encodes CASSRGGKKNEQYF.

This clonotype was seen only a few times. This chain joins TRBV3-1 and TRBJ2-7; 7 bases are shared with TRBD2. Germline values: CDR1 LGHDT, CDR2 YNNKEL (reference sequence). V trimming: 3 bases; J trimming: 0 bases; junction bases outside the gene matches: 2. The CDR3 sequence is 14 residues long. Written as DNA, the CDR3 is TGTGCCAGCAGCCACGGGGGGAGCTCCTACGAGCAGTACTTC. Residues: CASSHGGSSYEQYF.

This clonotype was seen a handful of times. V gene TRBV6-5 combines with J gene TRBJ2-5; 7 nucleotides agree with TRBD2. Germline loops: CDR1 MNHEY, CDR2 SVGAGI. V was clipped by 4 bases and J by 5 bases; unmatched bases: 4. The CDR3 totals 13 residues. The DNA for the CDR3 is TGTGCCAGCAGTTGGGGGGGTTACGAGACCCAGTACTTC. Residues: CASSWGGYETQYF.

This chain links TRBV6-5 with TRBJ1-1; 7 positions match TRBD1. Germline CDR1 and CDR2: MNHEY and SVGAGI. There are 13 residues in the CDR3. The junction had 1 base not matched to a gene; V was cut back by 2 bases and J by 4 bases. CDR3 sequence reads: CASSYGQATEAFF. For the CDR3, the DNA is TGTGCCAGCAGTTACGGACAGGCCACTGAAGCTTTCTTT.

This clonotype was counted a few times. The gene calls are TRBV12-3 or TRBV12-4 and TRBJ2-5; the D is unclear. This CDR3 region has 15 residues. Deletions cut 4 bases from V and 0 bases from J, with 12 bases between. The CDR3 sequence is CASSSDTFYQETQYF. CDR3 coding DNA: TGTGCCAGCAGTTCCGACACATTCTACCAAGAGACCCAGTACTTC.

This clonotype was detected only a few times. The CDR3 reads CASSLTGTPYNEQFF. For the CDR3, the DNA is TGTGCCAGCAGCCTTACAGGGACCCCCTACAATGAGCAGTTCTTC. The rearrangement links TRBV3-1 to TRBJ2-1; weak D call: TRBD1 (6 bases). Trimming left V 4 bases short and J 2 bases short, with 12 bases between. This CDR3 comprises 15 residues. The germline V gene has CDR1 LGHDT and CDR2 YNNKEL (reference sequence).

This clonotype was picked up a small number of times. This chain joins TRBV7-9 and TRBJ1-4; D call uncertain. There are 15 residues in the CDR3. V lost 1 base to trimming and J lost 7 bases, with 13 bases between them. Germline lookup yields CDR1 SEHNR and CDR2 FQNEAQ (reference sequence). The CDR3 DNA follows: TGTGCCAGCAGCTTAGTTCGGGGTTGGAGTGAAAAACTGTTTTTT. Its protein is CASSLVRGWSEKLFF.

The sample holds many counts of this clonotype. The V call is TRBV5-1, the J call TRBJ2-5, with 8 bases aligning to TRBD2. Germline CDR1 and CDR2: SGHRS and YFSETQ. The J segment lost 2 bases and the V segment lost 3 bases, leaving 6 bases of the junction unmatched. This CDR3 spans 15 amino acids. Here the CDR3 DNA reads TGCGCCAGCAGCTCTGGAGTAGCGGGGCAAGAGACCCAGTACTTC. The encoded protein is CASSSGVAGQETQYF.

This clonotype was counted at least ten times. V is TRBV20-1 and J is TRBJ2-7; the match to TRBD1 covers 9 bases. The V segment lost 0 bases and the J segment 6 bases; nucleotides outside the gene matches: 6. Germline V gene data show CDR1 as DFQATT and CDR2 as SNEGSKA (reference sequence). The CDR3 has 14 residues. This chain's CDR3 is CSARDVRDRVEQYF. Here the CDR3 DNA reads TGCAGTGCTAGAGACGTCCGGGACAGGGTCGAGCAGTACTTC.

CDR3: CASSPGRGPPYEQYF. The CDR3 DNA sequence: TGTGCCAGCTCACCGGGGCGGGGGCCGCCCTACGAGCAGTACTTC. The chain couples TRBV18 to TRBJ2-7; possibly TRBD2 for D (7 bases). The germline CDR1 and CDR2 sequences are KGHSH and LQKENI. V was cut by 3 bases and J by 2 bases, with 14 bases left in between. The length of the CDR3 is 15 residues.

This clonotype has a handful of counts. The chain joins TRBV27 to TRBJ2-7; 8 nucleotides line up with TRBD2. The CDR3 has 15 residues. CDR1 and CDR2 (germline): MNHEY, SMNVEV (reference sequence). Unmatched junction bases numbered 5, after V lost 0 bases and J lost 4 bases. This CDR3 reads CASSLSVGGAYEQYF. The CDR3 DNA reads TGTGCCAGCAGTTTATCGGTCGGGGGGGCGTACGAGCAGTACTTC.

The chain uses TRBV11-1 and TRBJ2-1; tentative D call: TRBD2 (6 bases). Germline values: CDR1 SGHAT, CDR2 FQDESV (reference sequence). The CDR3 runs to 19 residues. The V end was cut by 4 bases, the J end by 3 bases, with 25 bases between. This CDR3 is CASSYGALSGPIFYNEQFF. The CDR3 nucleotides are TGTGCCAGCAGCTACGGGGCCCTTAGCGGCCCCATCTTCTACAATGAGCAGTTCTTC.

In this sample, this clonotype turned up many times. The rearrangement joins TRBV12-3 or TRBV12-4 to TRBJ2-2; 9 bases fit TRBD1. Losses at the gene ends were 5 bases for V and 5 bases for J; bases not matched to a gene: 6. The CDR3 has 15 residues. The CDR3 nucleotides read TGTGCCAGCAGTCCCCCGGGACAGGGTACCGGGGAGCTGTTTTTT. It is translated as CASSPPGQGTGELFF.

This clonotype was recorded at least ten times. This rearrangement joins TRBV5-1 to TRBJ2-3; the D is unclear. CDR1 SGHRS and CDR2 YFSETQ come from the germline V gene. The CDR3 runs 14 residues. V was clipped by 2 bases and J by 0 bases, with 7 bases between them. CDR3 in DNA: TGCGCCAGCAGCTTCAGGCAGAGCACAGATACGCAGTATTTT. As protein: CASSFRQSTDTQYF.

This clonotype was counted at least ten times. The V and J genes are TRBV5-1 and TRBJ2-2, with D unclear. Trimming took off 2 bases at V and 0 bases at J, with 5 bases between the two ends. Germline assignment: CDR1 SGHRS and CDR2 YFSETQ. CDR3 length: 14 amino acids. The CDR3 DNA reads TGCGCCAGCAGCTTCACAGCGAACACCGGGGAGCTGTTTTTT. It is translated as CASSFTANTGELFF.

The chain employs TRBV11-2 and TRBJ2-5, with 8 bases that match TRBD2. Per germline, CDR1 SGHAT and CDR2 FQNNGV. This CDR3 spans 16 amino acids. J was trimmed by 4 bases and V by 5 bases; bases with no gene match: 12. The CDR3 sequence: CASSLKAGVLGETQYF. The CDR3 nucleotides are TGTGCCAGCAGCCTTAAAGCGGGAGTGCTAGGAGAGACCCAGTACTTC.

The table lists this clonotype with many counts. J is TRBJ2-5 and V is TRBV28; 10 bases map to TRBD2. CDR1 is MDHEN and CDR2 is SYDVKM in the germline V gene. This CDR3 is built from 15 residues. The ends lost 8 bases at V and 4 bases at J; junction bases unmatched: 10. The CDR3 nucleotides are TGTGCCAGCCCTCCTAGCGGGGGAGAGAGAGAGACCCAGTACTTC. Encoded protein: CASPPSGGERETQYF.

This rearrangement joins TRBV24-1 to TRBJ2-3, with 9 bases lining up with TRBD2. This CDR3 is built from 17 residues. V lost 0 bases, J lost 1 base, and 4 bases stayed unmatched. CDR1 KGHDR and CDR2 SFDVKD come from the germline V gene. The CDR3 region is CATSDLPSSGGTDTQYF. DNA for the CDR3: TGTGCCACCAGTGATTTGCCGTCTAGCGGGGGCACAGATACGCAGTATTTT.

The chain links TRBV3-1 to TRBJ2-7; 7 bases fit TRBD2. Unmatched junction bases numbered 9, after V lost 3 bases and J lost 1 base. The CDR3 runs to 16 residues. Germline CDR1 is LGHDT and CDR2 is YNNKEL (reference sequence). The CDR3 coding sequence is TGTGCCAGCAGCCACCCGAGAGGGAGGGGATCCTACGAGCAGTACTTC. Protein sequence: CASSHPRGRGSYEQYF.

This clonotype was picked up a small number of times. This sequence joins TRBV29-1 and TRBJ2-3; D might be TRBD1 (5 bases). This CDR3 region has 14 residues. Deletions cut 3 bases from V and 4 bases from J, with 14 bases between. Per the germline V gene, CDR1 is SQVTM and CDR2 is ANQGSEA. CDR3 sequence reads: CSVDLGREPDTQYF. Here the CDR3 DNA reads TGCAGCGTTGACCTGGGCAGGGAACCAGATACGCAGTATTTT.

This chain connects TRBV29-1 to TRBJ1-3; TRBD1 matches at 9 bases. The V and J ends lost 4 bases and 1 base, in that order; junction bases with no gene match: 2. Per germline, CDR1 SQVTM and CDR2 ANQGSEA. This CDR3 is built from 14 residues. The CDR3 nucleotides read TGCAGCGTTGCCGACAGGGGGTCTGGAAACACCATATATTTT. This gives the protein CSVADRGSGNTIYF.

This clonotype was counted only a few times. The chain joins TRBV10-3 to TRBJ1-1, with D unclear. CDR1 is ENHRY and CDR2 is SYGVKD in the germline V gene. This CDR3 region has 11 residues. Trimming left V 11 bases short and J 6 bases short, with 13 bases between. The CDR3 sequence is CAARTGPEAFF. CDR3 coding DNA: TGTGCCGCCAGGACCGGGCCTGAAGCTTTCTTT.

There are many counts of this clonotype. The chain has TRBV20-1 and TRBJ1-2; no definite D call. V was shortened by 0 bases and J by 4 bases, with 9 bases between the two germline ends. Per germline, CDR1 DFQATT and CDR2 SNEGSKA (reference sequence). CDR3 length: 13 residues. The CDR3 here is CSARDPAVYGYTF. CDR3 nucleotide sequence: TGCAGTGCTAGAGATCCCGCGGTCTATGGCTACACCTTC.

The V call is TRBV11-3, the J call TRBJ2-1; tentatively, D is TRBD1 (5 bases). The germline V gene encodes CDR1 SGHNT and CDR2 YENEEA. This CDR3 is 14 amino acids long. Trimming took 1 base from V and 8 from J, leaving 12 bases between them. CDR3 amino acids: CASSLGTGFDEQFF. The CDR3 nucleotides are TGTGCCAGCAGCTTAGGTACAGGTTTCGATGAGCAGTTCTTC.

This clonotype has a count of ten or more. The rearrangement links TRBV20-1 to TRBJ2-3, with 14 bases lining up with TRBD2. The CDR3 covers 16 residues. The junction had 6 bases not matched to a gene; V was cut back by 2 bases and J by 5 bases. Germline assignment: CDR1 DFQATT and CDR2 SNEGSKA (reference sequence). The CDR3 protein is CSARLGTSGRLDTQYF. In DNA form, the CDR3 reads TGCAGTGCTAGACTAGGGACTAGCGGGAGATTAGATACGCAGTATTTT.